These T cell receptor beta chains were read from a single sample in a study of T-cell reconstitution after alpha-beta-depleted transplantation in children. TCRdb re-called the PCR reads with MiXCR, one entry per CDR3 protein. The repertoire includes about 110,000 distinct CDR3 sequences, 10% of them detected once, and around 34% sits in the top ten. This sample comprised PBMCs, obtained before TCRalphabeta/CD19-depleted stem cell transplant. These receptors originate from a boy younger than 10 with acute lymphoblastic leukemia, due to receive a stem cell transplant. The conserved cysteine and the conserved F or W are not part of the CDR3 here.

TRBV29-1	TRBJ2-3	SVEVPLTGGRTDTQY
TRBV24-1	TRBJ2-3	ATSDLNAGGEADTQY
TRBV7-9	TRBJ2-3	ASSLLTSGDTDTQY
TRBV5-6	TRBJ2-2	ASSSGLAGRTGELF
TRBV7-2	TRBJ2-3	ASSPWLAGLLDTQY
TRBV6-1	TRBJ2-7	ASSEVSRVSSYEQY
TRBV6-1	TRBJ2-3	ASGLADATRADTQY
TRBV5-1	TRBJ2-7	ASSLALRTGPYEQY
TRBV4-2	TRBJ2-1	ASSLESDYSSYNEQF
TRBV7-6	TRBJ2-7	ASSSRQGVRGKEEQY